A selection of T cell receptor beta chains follows, all from one sample in a study of blood T cells in healthy people across ages. TCRdb re-called the 5' RACE reads through MiXCR, storing one row per CDR3 protein. The sample has 1.5 million to 2 million distinct CDR3 sequences, 28% seen once; the top ten hold 6.5% to 8.5%. Sequenced input: blood. These receptors all stem from a woman aged 25 to 39 in good health. CDR3s include the opening cysteine and the closing phenylalanine or tryptophan. The order of the fields is D gene, J gene, V gene, clone size, CDR3 protein, CDR3 DNA. D genes are given only for firm matches. Where a row states a size, it is once, few, many or the class of an expanded clone; other rows omit it.

d_call: .; j_call: TRBJ2-3; v_call: TRBV12-3/TRBV12-4; clone_size: few; cdr3_aa: CASSPSERDTQYF; cdr3_nt: TGTGCCAGCAGCCCCTCGGAGCGAGATACGCAGTATTTT
d_call: TRBD2; j_call: TRBJ2-1; v_call: TRBV5-1; clone_size: .; cdr3_aa: CASSGSTSGRWETQFF; cdr3_nt: TGCGCCAGCAGCGGCTCGACTAGCGGGAGGTGGGAGACCCAGTTCTTC
d_call: TRBD2; j_call: TRBJ2-1; v_call: TRBV5-1; clone_size: .; cdr3_aa: CASSRTSGCNEQFF; cdr3_nt: TGCGCCAGTAGCAGGACTAGCGGTTGCAATGAGCAGTTCTTC
d_call: .; j_call: TRBJ2-4; v_call: TRBV15; clone_size: many; cdr3_aa: CATSRVLGAKNIQYF; cdr3_nt: TGTGCCACCAGCAGAGTGTTGGGAGCCAAAAACATTCAGTACTTC
d_call: .; j_call: TRBJ2-5; v_call: TRBV28; clone_size: .; cdr3_aa: CASIPGDRETQYF; cdr3_nt: TGTGCCAGCATCCCAGGGGATAGGGAGACCCAGTACTTC
d_call: TRBD1; j_call: TRBJ2-7; v_call: TRBV20-1; clone_size: few; cdr3_aa: CSARLPTGGSIYEQYF; cdr3_nt: TGCAGTGCTAGATTACCTACAGGGGGCTCGATCTACGAGCAGTACTTC
d_call: TRBD1; j_call: TRBJ2-1; v_call: TRBV24-1; clone_size: few; cdr3_aa: CATSDTTGVEQFF; cdr3_nt: TGTGCCACCAGTGACACAACAGGGGTTGAGCAGTTCTTC
d_call: .; j_call: TRBJ1-1; v_call: TRBV5-1; clone_size: few; cdr3_aa: CASSRTARITEAFF; cdr3_nt: TGCGCCAGCAGCCGGACAGCCCGAATCACTGAAGCTTTCTTT
d_call: .; j_call: TRBJ2-5; v_call: TRBV29-1; clone_size: many; cdr3_aa: CSVEGSARTQYF; cdr3_nt: TGCAGCGTTGAGGGTTCCGCGCGAACCCAGTACTTC
d_call: .; j_call: TRBJ1-5; v_call: TRBV7-2; clone_size: few; cdr3_aa: CASSSRGEQPQHF; cdr3_nt: TGTGCCAGCAGCTCCAGGGGAGAACAGCCCCAGCATTTT
d_call: .; j_call: TRBJ2-1; v_call: TRBV24-1; clone_size: few; cdr3_aa: CATSDPTQNEQFF; cdr3_nt: TGTGCCACCAGTGACCCTACCCAAAATGAGCAGTTCTTC
d_call: .; j_call: TRBJ1-2; v_call: TRBV29-1; clone_size: .; cdr3_aa: CSVVGSILGDGYTF; cdr3_nt: TGCAGCGTTGTAGGGAGTATATTGGGCGATGGCTACACCTTC
d_call: .; j_call: TRBJ1-3; v_call: TRBV6-5; clone_size: .; cdr3_aa: CASSPGGDTGNTIYF; cdr3_nt: TGTGCCAGCAGCCCCGGAGGGGATACTGGAAACACCATATATTTT
d_call: TRBD1; j_call: TRBJ1-5; v_call: TRBV6-2/TRBV6-3; clone_size: few; cdr3_aa: CASRSTGTGFQPQHF; cdr3_nt: TGTGCCAGCAGATCGACCGGGACAGGGTTTCAGCCCCAGCATTTT
d_call: .; j_call: TRBJ2-7; v_call: TRBV10-3; clone_size: .; cdr3_aa: CAISTFGRGLDEQYF; cdr3_nt: TGTGCCATCAGTACCTTTGGTAGGGGTCTGGATGAGCAGTACTTC
d_call: .; j_call: TRBJ2-1; v_call: TRBV29-1; clone_size: many; cdr3_aa: CSVVTGRSYNEQFF; cdr3_nt: TGCAGCGTTGTCACAGGCCGCTCCTACAATGAGCAGTTCTTC
d_call: TRBD1; j_call: TRBJ2-7; v_call: TRBV5-5; clone_size: few; cdr3_aa: CASSPGSGQVREQYF; cdr3_nt: TGTGCCAGCAGCCCGGGCTCAGGACAGGTGCGGGAGCAGTACTTC
d_call: .; j_call: TRBJ2-7; v_call: TRBV6-2/TRBV6-3; clone_size: few; cdr3_aa: CASCRGGGGRGEQYF; cdr3_nt: TGTGCCAGCTGCCGTGGCGGCGGCGGGCGGGGTGAGCAGTACTTC
d_call: .; j_call: TRBJ1-2; v_call: TRBV15; clone_size: few; cdr3_aa: CATSRERGFDGYTF; cdr3_nt: TGTGCCACCAGCAGAGAGAGAGGGTTTGATGGCTACACCTTC
d_call: .; j_call: TRBJ2-3; v_call: TRBV5-5; clone_size: many; cdr3_aa: CASTRAPRGTDTQYF; cdr3_nt: TGTGCCAGCACCCGTGCCCCAAGGGGCACAGATACGCAGTATTTT
d_call: .; j_call: TRBJ2-7; v_call: TRBV7-2; clone_size: many; cdr3_aa: CASSLSGRPLEQYF; cdr3_nt: TGTGCCAGCAGCTTATCGGGACGACCCCTTGAGCAGTACTTC
d_call: TRBD1; j_call: TRBJ2-7; v_call: TRBV12-3/TRBV12-4; clone_size: .; cdr3_aa: CASSLPQGVSYEQYF; cdr3_nt: TGTGCCAGCAGTTTACCCCAGGGGGTCTCCTACGAGCAGTACTTC
d_call: TRBD2; j_call: TRBJ2-1; v_call: TRBV5-1; clone_size: few; cdr3_aa: CASSLPGTSNNEQFF; cdr3_nt: TGCGCCAGCAGCTTGCCCGGGACTAGCAACAATGAGCAGTTCTTC
d_call: .; j_call: TRBJ1-4; v_call: TRBV6-1; clone_size: .; cdr3_aa: CASSVEWATNEKLFF; cdr3_nt: TGTGCCAGCAGTGTAGAGTGGGCAACTAATGAAAAACTGTTTTTT
d_call: .; j_call: TRBJ2-1; v_call: TRBV9; clone_size: many; cdr3_aa: CASSSLTGTPYNEQFF; cdr3_nt: TGTGCCAGCAGCTCCCTCACCGGGACACCATACAATGAGCAGTTCTTC
d_call: TRBD1; j_call: TRBJ2-7; v_call: TRBV6-6; clone_size: few; cdr3_aa: CASSYSRQGASEQYF; cdr3_nt: TGTGCCAGCAGTTACTCGAGACAGGGGGCTAGCGAGCAGTACTTC
d_call: .; j_call: TRBJ2-5; v_call: TRBV7-2; clone_size: many; cdr3_aa: CASSLDEIETQYF; cdr3_nt: TGTGCCAGCAGCTTAGACGAGATTGAGACCCAGTACTTC
d_call: TRBD1; j_call: TRBJ2-7; v_call: TRBV20-1; clone_size: many; cdr3_aa: CSARDRDRSSYEQYF; cdr3_nt: TGCAGTGCTAGAGACCGGGACAGGAGCTCCTACGAGCAGTACTTC
d_call: TRBD1; j_call: TRBJ2-6; v_call: TRBV18; clone_size: few; cdr3_aa: CASSPPGQGSGANVLTF; cdr3_nt: TGTGCCAGCTCACCACCGGGACAGGGGTCCGGGGCCAACGTCCTGACTTTC
d_call: .; j_call: TRBJ1-1; v_call: TRBV6-6; clone_size: few; cdr3_aa: CASSYAGASGTEAFF; cdr3_nt: TGTGCCAGCAGTTACGCGGGGGCGTCGGGGACTGAAGCTTTCTTT
d_call: .; j_call: TRBJ2-7; v_call: TRBV6-2/TRBV6-3; clone_size: .; cdr3_aa: CASAKWALPHEQYF; cdr3_nt: TGTGCCAGCGCCAAGTGGGCACTCCCCCACGAGCAGTACTTC
d_call: TRBD1; j_call: TRBJ2-6; v_call: TRBV30; clone_size: .; cdr3_aa: CAWSVRGGPGANVLTF; cdr3_nt: TGTGCCTGGAGTGTACGAGGGGGCCCTGGGGCCAACGTCCTGACTTTC
d_call: .; j_call: TRBJ2-1; v_call: TRBV5-4; clone_size: .; cdr3_aa: CASSLSGTGEQFF; cdr3_nt: TGTGCCAGCAGCTTGTCTGGGACGGGTGAGCAGTTCTTC
d_call: .; j_call: TRBJ2-3; v_call: TRBV11-1; clone_size: .; cdr3_aa: CASSLVGSTSTDTQYF; cdr3_nt: TGTGCCAGCAGCTTAGTAGGCAGCACCAGCACAGATACGCAGTATTTT
d_call: .; j_call: TRBJ2-1; v_call: TRBV7-6; clone_size: few; cdr3_aa: CASSLLEGAYEQFF; cdr3_nt: TGTGCCAGCAGCTTATTGGAGGGGGCATATGAGCAGTTCTTC
d_call: .; j_call: TRBJ2-1; v_call: TRBV10-3; clone_size: .; cdr3_aa: CAISESSFNEQFF; cdr3_nt: TGTGCCATCAGTGAGTCGAGCTTCAATGAGCAGTTCTTC
d_call: TRBD1; j_call: TRBJ1-1; v_call: TRBV7-3; clone_size: many; cdr3_aa: CASSPRTGGLNTEAFF; cdr3_nt: TGTGCCAGCAGCCCCCGGACAGGGGGGCTGAACACTGAAGCTTTCTTT
d_call: .; j_call: TRBJ1-5; v_call: TRBV5-5; clone_size: .; cdr3_aa: CASTPGWGISNQPQHF; cdr3_nt: TGTGCCAGCACCCCTGGGTGGGGTATCAGCAATCAGCCCCAGCATTTT
d_call: .; j_call: TRBJ1-1; v_call: TRBV15; clone_size: .; cdr3_aa: CATSRTENTEAFF; cdr3_nt: TGTGCCACCAGCAGGACAGAGAACACTGAAGCTTTCTTT
d_call: .; j_call: TRBJ2-7; v_call: TRBV2; clone_size: .; cdr3_aa: CASRRQATDEQYF; cdr3_nt: TGTGCCAGCAGGCGACAGGCCACCGACGAGCAGTACTTC
d_call: .; j_call: TRBJ2-7; v_call: TRBV14; clone_size: .; cdr3_aa: CASSQTGASGYEQYF; cdr3_nt: TGTGCCAGCAGCCAAACCGGAGCATCGGGGTACGAGCAGTACTTC
d_call: TRBD2; j_call: TRBJ2-7; v_call: TRBV20-1; clone_size: .; cdr3_aa: CSARPIMKAGADEQYF; cdr3_nt: TGCAGTGCTAGACCCATCATGAAGGCGGGAGCTGACGAGCAGTACTTC
d_call: TRBD1; j_call: TRBJ2-1; v_call: TRBV7-9; clone_size: few; cdr3_aa: CASSQFRDRSIYEQFF; cdr3_nt: TGTGCCAGCAGTCAGTTTCGGGACAGGTCGATTTATGAGCAGTTCTTC
d_call: TRBD1; j_call: TRBJ1-5; v_call: TRBV12-3/TRBV12-4; clone_size: .; cdr3_aa: CASSFWQGDQPRHF; cdr3_nt: TGTGCCAGCAGTTTTTGGCAGGGGGATCAGCCCCGGCATTTT
d_call: TRBD2; j_call: TRBJ2-2; v_call: TRBV20-1; clone_size: .; cdr3_aa: CSARDRLAGFTGELFF; cdr3_nt: TGCAGTGCTAGAGATCGGCTAGCGGGGTTCACCGGGGAGCTGTTTTTT
d_call: .; j_call: TRBJ2-3; v_call: TRBV9; clone_size: few; cdr3_aa: CASSVDASLGEGGLSQYF; cdr3_nt: TGTGCCAGCAGCGTCGACGCCTCACTGGGGGAAGGGGGTTTGTCGCAGTATTTT
d_call: TRBD2; j_call: TRBJ2-1; v_call: TRBV3-1; clone_size: .; cdr3_aa: CASSLPGLSEQFF; cdr3_nt: TGTGCCAGCAGCCTCCCGGGACTAAGTGAGCAGTTCTTC
d_call: TRBD2; j_call: TRBJ2-1; v_call: TRBV12-3/TRBV12-4; clone_size: few; cdr3_aa: CASSPQPKGLAGNEQFF; cdr3_nt: TGTGCCAGTAGTCCGCAACCCAAGGGACTAGCGGGAAATGAGCAGTTCTTC
d_call: TRBD2; j_call: TRBJ2-1; v_call: TRBV6-5; clone_size: .; cdr3_aa: CASTQSGMSYNEQFF; cdr3_nt: TGTGCCAGCACCCAAAGCGGGATGTCCTACAATGAGCAGTTCTTC
d_call: .; j_call: TRBJ2-7; v_call: TRBV5-1; clone_size: .; cdr3_aa: CASSHGTRPSYEQYF; cdr3_nt: TGCGCCAGCAGCCACGGGACTCGACCATCCTACGAGCAGTACTTC
d_call: TRBD1; j_call: TRBJ2-7; v_call: TRBV25-1; clone_size: .; cdr3_aa: CASSEYGGQGGDEQYF; cdr3_nt: TGTGCCAGCAGTGAATATGGGGGACAGGGGGGGGACGAGCAGTACTTC